Listed here are 16 T cell receptor beta chains from one sample, sequenced in a study of T cell responses to AZD1222 COVID-19 vaccine. The protocol was immunoSEQ multiplex PCR, while the TCRdb copy is restricted to in-frame clones and leaves out a portion. The sample comprises 56,000 or so clones, 80% to 90% of which are singletons, and roughly 16% rests with the top ten. The input for sequencing was peripheral blood, taken on day 0 of AZD1222 vaccination. The receptors here all came from an adult in good health.

The chain recombines TRBV7-8 with TRBJ1-5; D is unresolved. V lost 5 bases and J lost 3, with 14 bases in between. Germline CDR1 reads SGHVS; CDR2 reads FQNEAQ. The CDR3 is 15 residues long. The CDR3 sequence: CASSLNEGSNQPQHF. CDR3 nucleotides: TGTGCCAGCAGCCTAAACGAGGGATCCAATCAGCCCCAGCATTTT.

The rearrangement uses TRBV25-1 and TRBJ2-5; the match to TRBD2 covers 8 bases. V shed 1 base, J shed 5 bases, and the junction held 12 bases outside the gene matches. This CDR3 is 17 amino acids long. Germline-derived CDR1 and CDR2 are MGHDK and SYGVNS. The CDR3: CASSEFAQRGIEETQYF. As DNA, the CDR3 is TGTGCCAGCAGTGAATTTGCCCAGCGGGGGATCGAGGAGACCCAGTACTTC.

V usage is TRBV27 and J usage is TRBJ2-3; weak D call: TRBD2 (6 bases). This CDR3 is built from 15 residues. Deletions cut 6 bases from V and 4 bases from J, with 17 bases between. Germline lookup yields CDR1 MNHEY and CDR2 SMNVEV (reference sequence). This CDR3 reads CASRVQAGFSDTQYF. For the CDR3, the DNA is TGTGCCAGCAGAGTCCAGGCGGGGTTCTCAGATACGCAGTATTTT.

The chain carries TRBV9 and TRBJ2-3, with 9 bases matching TRBD1. The CDR3 has 16 residues. The germline CDR1 and CDR2 sequences are SGDLS and YYNGEE. Trimming at V came to 0 bases and at J to 6 bases, leaving 8 bases not matched to a gene. CDR3 in DNA: TGTGCCAGCAGCGTAGGAGCACAGGGGGCGTCGGATACGCAGTATTTT. The encoded protein is CASSVGAQGASDTQYF.

This clone was seen more than once but under ten times. This sequence joins TRBV24-1 and TRBJ2-5; D is perhaps TRBD1 (6 bases). The CDR3 extends over 13 amino acids. Trimming pared 10 bases from V and 0 bases from J, leaving 11 bases between. Looked up from germline, CDR1 is KGHDR and CDR2 is SFDVKD. The CDR3 DNA reads TGTGCCACAGGAACAGGGTACCAAGAGACCCAGTACTTC. Residues: CATGTGYQETQYF.

The chain uses TRBV28 and TRBJ2-3; the D gene is possibly TRBD2 (5 bases). The germline CDR1 and CDR2 sequences are MDHEN and SYDVKM. The CDR3 sequence is 14 residues long. V was cut by 2 bases and J by 5 bases, with 11 bases left in between. The CDR3 DNA sequence: TGTGCCAGCAGTTTAGAGGGCCTGAGAGATACGCAGTATTTT. It translates to CASSLEGLRDTQYF.

The chain links TRBV2 to TRBJ2-7; maybe TRBD1 (6 bases). This CDR3 is 14 amino acids long. V was shortened by 6 bases and J by 6 bases, with 18 bases between the two germline ends. Germline CDR1 SNHLY, CDR2 FYNNEI. The CDR3 region has the DNA TGTGCCAGCAGAAGACCGAACCCAGGGGCCGAGCAGTACTTC. Amino acids: CASRRPNPGAEQYF.

The genes are TRBV7-2 and TRBJ2-7, with 8 nucleotides matching TRBD1. J lost 0 bases, V lost 4 bases, and 5 bases had no gene match. This CDR3 is 15 amino acids long. Germline lookup yields CDR1 SGHTA and CDR2 FQGNSA. CDR3 DNA: TGTGCCAGCAGCTCCAGGACAGGGAGCTCCTACGAGCAGTACTTC. It yields the protein CASSSRTGSSYEQYF.

This rearrangement joins TRBV19 to TRBJ2-1; 7 bases match TRBD1. Trimming removed 5 bases from V and 4 bases from J; junction bases left unmatched: 8. Germline V CDR1 and CDR2: LNHDA, SQIVND (reference sequence). There are 15 residues in the CDR3. CDR3 nucleotides: TGTGCCAGTAGTGTAACCCTGGGACAGTACAATGAGCAGTTCTTC. Translating gives CASSVTLGQYNEQFF.

The chain joins TRBV9 to TRBJ1-5, with 8 bases identical to TRBD1. This CDR3 has 15 residues. CDR1 and CDR2 (germline): SGDLS, YYNGEE. Losses at the gene ends were 0 bases for V and 5 bases for J; bases not matched to a gene: 4. CDR3: CASSVDQGADQPQHF. The CDR3 region has the DNA TGTGCCAGCAGCGTAGACCAGGGGGCAGATCAGCCCCAGCATTTT.

The rearrangement joins TRBV7-9 to TRBJ1-1, with D unresolved. Trimming removed 1 base at V and 1 base at J, with 10 bases between. Germline values: CDR1 SEHNR, CDR2 FQNEAQ (reference sequence). This CDR3 is built from 15 residues. This CDR3 reads CASSLGGVGNTEAFF. CDR3 nucleotide sequence: TGTGCCAGCAGCTTAGGAGGCGTGGGGAACACTGAAGCTTTCTTT.

The gene calls are TRBV30 and TRBJ2-7, with TRBD1 matching 10 bases. V trimming: 3 bases; J trimming: 5 bases; junction bases outside the gene matches: 10. The CDR3 is made up of 15 amino acids. Germline V gene data show CDR1 as GTSNPN and CDR2 as SVGIG (reference sequence). The CDR3 DNA is TGTGCCTGGAGGGATTTGACAGGGGGCATCAACGAGCAGTACTTC. This gives the protein CAWRDLTGGINEQYF.

J is TRBJ1-4 and V is TRBV4-2, with D perhaps matching TRBD1 (5 bases). Germline CDR1 reads LGHNA; CDR2 reads YNFKEQ. The CDR3 sequence is 14 residues long. Trimming pared 4 bases from V and 7 bases from J, leaving 13 bases between. CDR3 in DNA: TGTGCCAGCAGCCCAGGGAGGGCACGTGAAAAACTGTTTTTT. This gives the protein CASSPGRAREKLFF.

The V gene is TRBV12-3 or TRBV12-4, the J gene TRBJ1-2; 7 positions agree with TRBD1. The CDR3 totals 13 residues. The junction had 9 bases not matched to a gene; V was cut back by 6 bases and J by 8 bases. The CDR3 DNA follows: TGTGCCAGCAGCTCTGACAGGGATTACGGCTACACCTTC. Protein: CASSSDRDYGYTF.

The rearrangement joins TRBV6-5 to TRBJ1-2; 7 bases are shared with TRBD1. With 5 bases clipped from V and 7 bases from J, the junction kept 7 bases outside the gene matches. CDR1 MNHEY and CDR2 SVGAGI come from the germline V gene. The CDR3 has 13 residues. The CDR3 nucleotides are TGTGCCAGCAGTCAACAGGGACAGTCTGGCTACACCTTC. Its translation: CASSQQGQSGYTF.

In DNA, the CDR3 is TGTGCCAGCAGCTTAGTGTCGTCGAACACCGGGGAGCTGTTTTTT. Amino acids: CASSLVSSNTGELFF. The rearrangement uses TRBV7-8 and TRBJ2-2; D not certain. The CDR3 spans 15 residues. Trimming pared 1 base from V and 0 bases from J, leaving 6 bases between. CDR1 and CDR2 (germline): SGHVS, FQNEAQ. The whole variable domain, remainder taken from reference TRBV7-8 and TRBJ2-2, is GAGVSQSPRYKVAKRGQDVALRCDPISGHVSLFWYQQALGQGPEFLTYFQNEAQLDKSGLPSDRFFAERPEGSVSTLKIQRTQQEDSAVYLCASSLVSSNTGELFFGEGSRLTVL.